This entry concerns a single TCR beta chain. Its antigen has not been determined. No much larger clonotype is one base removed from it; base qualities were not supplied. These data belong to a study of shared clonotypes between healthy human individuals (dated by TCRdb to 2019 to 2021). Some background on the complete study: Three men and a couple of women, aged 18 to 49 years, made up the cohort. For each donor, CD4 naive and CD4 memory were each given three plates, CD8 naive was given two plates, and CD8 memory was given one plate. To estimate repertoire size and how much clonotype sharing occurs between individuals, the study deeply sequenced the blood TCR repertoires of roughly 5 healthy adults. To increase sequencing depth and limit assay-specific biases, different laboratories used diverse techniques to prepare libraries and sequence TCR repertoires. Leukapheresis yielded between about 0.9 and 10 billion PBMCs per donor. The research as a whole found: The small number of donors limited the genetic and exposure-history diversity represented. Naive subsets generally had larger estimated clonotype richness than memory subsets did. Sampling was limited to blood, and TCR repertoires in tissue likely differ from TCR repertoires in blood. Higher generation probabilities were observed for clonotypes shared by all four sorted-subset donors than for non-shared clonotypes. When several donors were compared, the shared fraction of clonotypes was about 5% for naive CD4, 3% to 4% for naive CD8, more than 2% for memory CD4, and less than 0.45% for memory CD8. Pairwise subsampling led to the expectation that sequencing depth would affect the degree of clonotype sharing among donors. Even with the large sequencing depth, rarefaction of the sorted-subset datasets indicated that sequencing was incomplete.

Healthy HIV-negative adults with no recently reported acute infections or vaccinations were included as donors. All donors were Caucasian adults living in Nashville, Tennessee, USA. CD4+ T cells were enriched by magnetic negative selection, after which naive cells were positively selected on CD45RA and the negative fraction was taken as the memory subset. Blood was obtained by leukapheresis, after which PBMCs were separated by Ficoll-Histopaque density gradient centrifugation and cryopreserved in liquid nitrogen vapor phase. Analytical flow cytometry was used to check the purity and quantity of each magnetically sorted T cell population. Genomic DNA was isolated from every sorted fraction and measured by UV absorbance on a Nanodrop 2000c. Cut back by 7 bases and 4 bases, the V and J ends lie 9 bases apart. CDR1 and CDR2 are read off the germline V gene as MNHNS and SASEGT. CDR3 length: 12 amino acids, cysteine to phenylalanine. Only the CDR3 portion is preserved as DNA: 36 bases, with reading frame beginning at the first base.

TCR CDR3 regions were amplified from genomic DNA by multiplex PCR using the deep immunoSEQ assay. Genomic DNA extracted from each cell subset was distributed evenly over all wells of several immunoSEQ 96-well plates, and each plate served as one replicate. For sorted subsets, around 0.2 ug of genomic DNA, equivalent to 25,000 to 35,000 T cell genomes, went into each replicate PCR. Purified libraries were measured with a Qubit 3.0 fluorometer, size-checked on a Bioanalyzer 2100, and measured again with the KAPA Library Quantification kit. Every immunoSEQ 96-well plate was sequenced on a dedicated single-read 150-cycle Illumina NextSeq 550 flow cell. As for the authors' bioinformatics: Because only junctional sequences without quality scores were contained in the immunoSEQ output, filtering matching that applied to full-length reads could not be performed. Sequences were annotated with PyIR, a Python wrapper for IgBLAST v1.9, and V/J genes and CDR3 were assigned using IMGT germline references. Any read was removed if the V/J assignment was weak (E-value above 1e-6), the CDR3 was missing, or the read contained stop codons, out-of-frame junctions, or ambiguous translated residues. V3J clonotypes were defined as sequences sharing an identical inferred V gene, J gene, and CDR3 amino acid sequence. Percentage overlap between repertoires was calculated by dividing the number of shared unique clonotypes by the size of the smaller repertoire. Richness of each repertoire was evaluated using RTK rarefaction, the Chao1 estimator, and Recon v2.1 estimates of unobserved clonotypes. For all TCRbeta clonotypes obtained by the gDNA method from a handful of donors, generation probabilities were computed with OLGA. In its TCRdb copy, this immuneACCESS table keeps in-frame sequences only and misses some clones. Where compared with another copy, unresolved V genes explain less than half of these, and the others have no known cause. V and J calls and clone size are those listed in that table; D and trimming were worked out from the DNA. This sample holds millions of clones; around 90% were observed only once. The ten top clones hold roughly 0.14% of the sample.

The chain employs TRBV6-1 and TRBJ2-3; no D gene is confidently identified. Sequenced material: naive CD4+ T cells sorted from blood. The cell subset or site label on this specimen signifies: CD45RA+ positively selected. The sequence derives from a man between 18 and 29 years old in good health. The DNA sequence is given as TGTGCCAGCAAGGCCGCAGCAGATACGCAGTATTTT. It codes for CASKAAADTQYF.